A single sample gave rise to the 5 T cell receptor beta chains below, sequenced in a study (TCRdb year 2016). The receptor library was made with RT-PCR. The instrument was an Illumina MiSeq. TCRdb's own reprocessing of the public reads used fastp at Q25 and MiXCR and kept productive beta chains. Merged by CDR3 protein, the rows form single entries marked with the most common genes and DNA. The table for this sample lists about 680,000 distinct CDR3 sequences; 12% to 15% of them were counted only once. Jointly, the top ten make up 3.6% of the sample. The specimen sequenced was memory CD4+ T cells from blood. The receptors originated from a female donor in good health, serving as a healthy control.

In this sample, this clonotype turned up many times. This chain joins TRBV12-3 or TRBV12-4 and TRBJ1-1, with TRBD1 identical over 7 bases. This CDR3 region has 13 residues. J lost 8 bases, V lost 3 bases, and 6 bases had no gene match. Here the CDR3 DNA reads TGTGCCAGCAGTTTTTCACAGGGGCGGGAAGCTTTCTTT. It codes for CASSFSQGREAFF.

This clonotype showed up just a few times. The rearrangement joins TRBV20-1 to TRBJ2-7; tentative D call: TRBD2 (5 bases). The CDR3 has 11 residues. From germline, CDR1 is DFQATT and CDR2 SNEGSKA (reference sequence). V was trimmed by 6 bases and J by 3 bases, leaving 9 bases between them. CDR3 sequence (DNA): TGCAGTGCAGACGGAGGCTACGAGCAGTACTTC. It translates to CSADGGYEQYF.

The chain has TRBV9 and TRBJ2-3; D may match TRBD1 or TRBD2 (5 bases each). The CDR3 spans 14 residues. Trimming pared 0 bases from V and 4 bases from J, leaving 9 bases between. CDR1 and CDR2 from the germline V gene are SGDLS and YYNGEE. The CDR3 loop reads CASSVVGTADTQYF. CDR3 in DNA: TGTGCCAGCAGCGTAGTTGGGACCGCAGATACGCAGTATTTT.

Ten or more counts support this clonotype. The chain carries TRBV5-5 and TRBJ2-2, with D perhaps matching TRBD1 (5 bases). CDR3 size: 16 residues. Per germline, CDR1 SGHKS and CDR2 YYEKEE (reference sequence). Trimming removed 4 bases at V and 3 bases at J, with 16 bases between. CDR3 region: CASSKIQDADTGELFF. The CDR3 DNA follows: TGTGCCAGCAGCAAAATACAGGATGCGGACACCGGGGAGCTGTTTTTT.

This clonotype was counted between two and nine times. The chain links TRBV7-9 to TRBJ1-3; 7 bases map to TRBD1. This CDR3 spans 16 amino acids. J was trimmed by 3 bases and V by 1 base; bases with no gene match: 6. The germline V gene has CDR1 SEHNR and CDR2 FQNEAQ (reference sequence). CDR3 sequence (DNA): TGTGCCAGCAGCTTAGTCAGACAGGGATATGGAAACACCATATATTTT. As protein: CASSLVRQGYGNTIYF. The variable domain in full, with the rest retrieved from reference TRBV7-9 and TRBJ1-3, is DTGVSQNPRHKITKRGQNVTFRCDPISEHNRLYWYRQTLGQGPEFLTYFQNEAQLEKSRLLSDRFSAERPKGSFSTLEIQRTEQGDSAMYLCASSLVRQGYGNTIYFGEGSWLTVV.